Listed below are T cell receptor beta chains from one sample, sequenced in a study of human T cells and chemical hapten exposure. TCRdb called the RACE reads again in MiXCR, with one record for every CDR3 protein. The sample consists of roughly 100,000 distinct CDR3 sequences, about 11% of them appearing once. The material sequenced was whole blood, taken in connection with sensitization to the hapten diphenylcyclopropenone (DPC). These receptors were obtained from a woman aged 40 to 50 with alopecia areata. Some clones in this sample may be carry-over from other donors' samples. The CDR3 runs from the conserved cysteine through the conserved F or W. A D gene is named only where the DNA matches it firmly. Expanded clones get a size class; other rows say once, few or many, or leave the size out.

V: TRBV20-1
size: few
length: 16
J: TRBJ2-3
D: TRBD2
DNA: TGCAGTGCTAGAGTTCCTTTTAGCGGGTCAGGAGATACGCAGTATTTT
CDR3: CSARVPFSGSGDTQYF

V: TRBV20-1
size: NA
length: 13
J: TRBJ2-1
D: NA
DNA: TGCAGTGCTAGGAGGGGGGGCATTCATGAGCAGTTCTTC
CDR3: CSARRGGIHEQFF

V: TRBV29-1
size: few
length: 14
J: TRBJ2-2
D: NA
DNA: TGCAGCGCCCGTGGGCTGACGAACACCGGGGAGCTGTTTTTT
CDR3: CSARGLTNTGELFF

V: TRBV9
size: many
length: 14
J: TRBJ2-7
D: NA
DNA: TGTGCCAGCAGCGTTGGGTTATCTACCTACGAGCAGTACTTC
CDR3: CASSVGLSTYEQYF

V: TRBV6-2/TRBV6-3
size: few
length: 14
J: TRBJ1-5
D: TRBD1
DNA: TGTGCCAGCAGTTCCGGACAGGGTGGACAGCCCCAGCATTTT
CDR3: CASSSGQGGQPQHF

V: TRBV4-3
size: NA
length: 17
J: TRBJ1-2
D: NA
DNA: TGCGCCAGCAGCCAGGGGCCCCGACAGGACCGTAACTATGGCTACACCTTC
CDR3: CASSQGPRQDRNYGYTF

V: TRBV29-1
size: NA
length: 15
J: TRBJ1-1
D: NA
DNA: TGCAGCGTGGCATTGGGGGAACCAGGGAACACTGAAGCTTTCTTT
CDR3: CSVALGEPGNTEAFF

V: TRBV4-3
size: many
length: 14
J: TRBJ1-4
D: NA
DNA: TGCGCCAGCAGCCAGTCAAACCGGGACACAAAACTGTTTTTT
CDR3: CASSQSNRDTKLFF

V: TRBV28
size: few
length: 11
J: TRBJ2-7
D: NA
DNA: TGTGCCAGCAGTCGCGAGGACGAGCAGTACTTC
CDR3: CASSREDEQYF

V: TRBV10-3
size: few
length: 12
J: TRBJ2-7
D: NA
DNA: TGTGCCATCAGTGACGGATCGGGTGAGCAGTACTTC
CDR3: CAISDGSGEQYF

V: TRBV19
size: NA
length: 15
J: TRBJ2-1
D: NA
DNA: TGTGCCAGTAGTATTGTGATGAGCTCCTACAATGAGCAGTTCTTC
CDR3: CASSIVMSSYNEQFF

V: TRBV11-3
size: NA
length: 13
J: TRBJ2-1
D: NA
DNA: TGTGCCAGCAGCTCCAGCGTAGGTAATGAGCAGTTCTTC
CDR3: CASSSSVGNEQFF

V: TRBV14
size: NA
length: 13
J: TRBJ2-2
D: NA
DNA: TGTGCCAGCAGGCGAATGCACACCGGGGAGCTGTTTTTT
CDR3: CASRRMHTGELFF

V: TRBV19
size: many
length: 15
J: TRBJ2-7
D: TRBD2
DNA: TGTGCCAGTACCGCAGGACTAGCGGGTACCTACGAGCAGTACTTC
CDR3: CASTAGLAGTYEQYF

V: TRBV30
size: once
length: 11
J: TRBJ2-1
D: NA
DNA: TGTGCCTGGAGGCTAAACAATGAGCAGTTCTTC
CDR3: CAWRLNNEQFF

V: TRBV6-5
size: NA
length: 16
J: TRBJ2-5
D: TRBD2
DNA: TGTGCCAGCAGACCACCTAGCGGGGGGGCCGGGGAGACCCAGTACTTC
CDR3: CASRPPSGGAGETQYF

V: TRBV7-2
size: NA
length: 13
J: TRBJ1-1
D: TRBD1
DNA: TGTGCCAGCAGCTTCCGGGACAGGAAGGTAGCTTTCTTT
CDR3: CASSFRDRKVAFF

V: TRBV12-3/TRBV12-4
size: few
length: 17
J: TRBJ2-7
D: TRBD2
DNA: TGTGCCAGCAGTTGGGGACTAGCGGGGGGTCCTAGCGACGAGCAGTACTTC
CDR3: CASSWGLAGGPSDEQYF

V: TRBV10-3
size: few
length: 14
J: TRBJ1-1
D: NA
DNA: TGTGCCATCAGTGCCGGCAGGAAGAACACTGAAGCTTTCTTT
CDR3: CAISAGRKNTEAFF

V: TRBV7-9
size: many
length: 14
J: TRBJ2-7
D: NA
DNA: TGTGCCAGCAGCGGACCAGGGGAGCCCTACGAGCAGTACTTC
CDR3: CASSGPGEPYEQYF

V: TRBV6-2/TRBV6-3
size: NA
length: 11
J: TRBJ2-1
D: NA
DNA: TGTGCCAGCAGTCACGGGAATGAGCAGTTCTTC
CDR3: CASSHGNEQFF

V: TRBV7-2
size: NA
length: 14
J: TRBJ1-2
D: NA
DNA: TGTGCCAGCAGCTCCCCCCCAGGGAACTATGGCTACACCTTC
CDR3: CASSSPPGNYGYTF

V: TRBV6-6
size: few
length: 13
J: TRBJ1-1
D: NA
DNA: TGTGCCAGCAGCCCGATGGGGGAGCCTGAAGCTTTCTTT
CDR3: CASSPMGEPEAFF

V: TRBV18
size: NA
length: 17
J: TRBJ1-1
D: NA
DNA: TGTGCCAGCTCACCACTAGGTCTCAGCGCGCAAAACACTGAAGCTTTCTTT
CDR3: CASSPLGLSAQNTEAFF

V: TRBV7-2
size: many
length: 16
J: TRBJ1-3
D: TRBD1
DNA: TGTGCCAGCAGCTTAGGGCAGGGGGGTACCGGAAACACCATATATTTT
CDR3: CASSLGQGGTGNTIYF

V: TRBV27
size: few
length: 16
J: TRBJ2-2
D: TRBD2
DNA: TGTGCCAGCAGCCTTCCGACTAGCGGGAGGACCGGGGAGCTGTTTTTT
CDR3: CASSLPTSGRTGELFF

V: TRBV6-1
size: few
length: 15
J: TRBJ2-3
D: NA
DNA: TGTGCCAGCAGTGAAGGGGTGGGGCTAGGCGATACGCAGTATTTT
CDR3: CASSEGVGLGDTQYF

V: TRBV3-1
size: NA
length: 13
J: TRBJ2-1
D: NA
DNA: TGTGCCAGCACTCCTACCTCCTACAATGAGCAGTTCTTC
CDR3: CASTPTSYNEQFF

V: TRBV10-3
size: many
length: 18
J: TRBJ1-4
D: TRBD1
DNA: TGTGCCATCAGTGAGTCGCGGCAGCTTCAGGGGGCTAATGAAAAACTGTTTTTT
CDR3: CAISESRQLQGANEKLFF

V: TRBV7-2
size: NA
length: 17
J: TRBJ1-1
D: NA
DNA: TGTGCCAGCAGCTTAGTCCGCGGCCCGCCTGGGGACACTGAAGCTTTCTTT
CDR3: CASSLVRGPPGDTEAFF

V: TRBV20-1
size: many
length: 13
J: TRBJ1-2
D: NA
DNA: TGCAGTGCTAGAGACTCGGGGCCCTCGGGCTACACCTTC
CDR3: CSARDSGPSGYTF

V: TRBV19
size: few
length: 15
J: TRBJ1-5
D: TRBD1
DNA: TGTGCCAGTAGTCCGGGGACAGGGGTAAATCAGCCCCAGCATTTT
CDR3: CASSPGTGVNQPQHF

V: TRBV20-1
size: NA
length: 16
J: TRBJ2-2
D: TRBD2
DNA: TGCAGTATGCTAGAGAGCGGGGGGACATCCACCGGGGAGCTGTTTTTT
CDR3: CSMLESGGTSTGELFF

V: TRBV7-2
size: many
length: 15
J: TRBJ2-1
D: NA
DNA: TGTGCCAGCAGCTTATTTAATAGACAGGTTTCGAATAAGTTCTTC
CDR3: CASSLFNRQVSNKFF

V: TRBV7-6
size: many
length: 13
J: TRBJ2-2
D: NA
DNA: TGTGCCAGCAGCCCTAGGGTGGCCGGGGAGCTGTTTTTT
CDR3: CASSPRVAGELFF

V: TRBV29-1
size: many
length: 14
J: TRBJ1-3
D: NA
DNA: TGCAGCGTTGGGACATCTACCTCTGGAAACACCATATATTTT
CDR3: CSVGTSTSGNTIYF

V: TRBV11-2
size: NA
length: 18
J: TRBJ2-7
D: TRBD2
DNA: TGTGCCAGCAGCTTTGGACTAGCGGGAGCCCAAGGGGCATACGAGCAGTACTTC
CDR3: CASSFGLAGAQGAYEQYF